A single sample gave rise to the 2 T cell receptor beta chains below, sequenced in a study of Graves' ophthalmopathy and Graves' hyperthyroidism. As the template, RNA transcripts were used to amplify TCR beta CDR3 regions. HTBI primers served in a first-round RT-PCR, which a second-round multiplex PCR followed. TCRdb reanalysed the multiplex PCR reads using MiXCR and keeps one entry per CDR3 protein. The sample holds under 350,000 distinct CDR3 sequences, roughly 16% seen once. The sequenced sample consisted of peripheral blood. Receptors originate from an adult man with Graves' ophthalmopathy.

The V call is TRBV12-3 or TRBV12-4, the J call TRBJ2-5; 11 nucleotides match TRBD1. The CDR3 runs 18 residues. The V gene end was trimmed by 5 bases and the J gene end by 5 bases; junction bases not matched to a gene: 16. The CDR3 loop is CASSRQGPGQGVFETQYF. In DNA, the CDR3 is TGTGCCAGCAGTCGACAGGGGCCGGGACAGGGGGTGTTCGAGACCCAGTACTTC.

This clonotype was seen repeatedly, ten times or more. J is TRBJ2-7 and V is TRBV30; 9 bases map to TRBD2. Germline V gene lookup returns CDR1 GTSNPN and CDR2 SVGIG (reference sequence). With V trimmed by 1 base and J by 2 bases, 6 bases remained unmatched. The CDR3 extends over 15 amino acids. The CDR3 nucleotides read TGTGCCTGGAGTGCAGGACTAGCGCTGGCCTACGAGCAGTACTTC. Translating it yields CAWSAGLALAYEQYF. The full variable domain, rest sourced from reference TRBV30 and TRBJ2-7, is SQTIHQWPATLVQPVGSPLSLECTVEGTSNPNLYWYRQAAGRGLQLLFYSVGIGQISSEVPQNLSASRPQDRQFILSSKKLLLSDSGFYLCAWSAGLALAYEQYFGPGTRLTVT.